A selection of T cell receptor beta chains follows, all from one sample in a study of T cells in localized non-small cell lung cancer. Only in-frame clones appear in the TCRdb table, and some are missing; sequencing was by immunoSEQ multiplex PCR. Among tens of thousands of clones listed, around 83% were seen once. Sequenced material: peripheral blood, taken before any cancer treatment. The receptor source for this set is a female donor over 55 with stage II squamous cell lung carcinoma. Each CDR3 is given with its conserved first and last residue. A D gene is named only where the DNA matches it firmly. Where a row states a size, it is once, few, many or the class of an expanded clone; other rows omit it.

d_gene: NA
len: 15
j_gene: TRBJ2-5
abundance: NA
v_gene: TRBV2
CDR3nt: TGTGCCAGCAGTGACGGCAGGTTAGAAGAAGAGACCCAGTACTTC
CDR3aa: CASSDGRLEEETQYF

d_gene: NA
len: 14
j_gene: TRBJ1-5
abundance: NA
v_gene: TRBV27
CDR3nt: TGTGCCAGCAGTTACTCAGGAAGCAATCAGCCCCAGCATTTT
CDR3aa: CASSYSGSNQPQHF

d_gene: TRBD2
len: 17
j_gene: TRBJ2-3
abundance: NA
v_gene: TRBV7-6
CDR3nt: TGTGCCAGCAGCCTTAGCGGGGGGGCGGTAAGCACAGATACGCAGTATTTT
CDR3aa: CASSLSGGAVSTDTQYF

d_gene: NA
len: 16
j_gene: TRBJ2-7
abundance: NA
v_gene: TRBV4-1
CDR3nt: TGCGCCAGCAGCGAAGAGGAGGGGGGTAGACACTACGAGCAGTACTTC
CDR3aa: CASSEEEGGRHYEQYF

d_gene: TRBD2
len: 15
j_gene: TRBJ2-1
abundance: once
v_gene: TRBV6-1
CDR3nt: TGTGCCAGCACCGCATCGACTAGCGGGGGATATGAGCAGTTCTTC
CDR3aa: CASTASTSGGYEQFF

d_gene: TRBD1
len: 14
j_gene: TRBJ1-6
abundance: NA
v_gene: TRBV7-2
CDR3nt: TGTGCCAGCAGCTTGGGACAGGGGTATTCACCCCTCCACTTT
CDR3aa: CASSLGQGYSPLHF

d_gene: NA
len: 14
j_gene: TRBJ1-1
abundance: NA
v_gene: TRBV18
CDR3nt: TGTGCCAGCTCACCAGCGATTAGGAACACTGAAGCTTTCTTT
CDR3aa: CASSPAIRNTEAFF

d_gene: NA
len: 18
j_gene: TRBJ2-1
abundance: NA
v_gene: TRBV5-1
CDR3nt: TGCGCCAGCAGCTTTGGGCCCTTTTTAAACAGCTCCTACAATGAGCAGTTCTTC
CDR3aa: CASSFGPFLNSSYNEQFF

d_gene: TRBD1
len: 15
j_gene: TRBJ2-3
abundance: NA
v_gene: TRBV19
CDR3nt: TGTGCCAGTAAAAGGACAGGGGGTTTTGGGGATACGCAGTATTTT
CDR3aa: CASKRTGGFGDTQYF

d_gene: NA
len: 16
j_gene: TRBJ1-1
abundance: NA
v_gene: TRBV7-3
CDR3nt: TGTGCCAGCAGCTTAGTAGGCAGGGTCGGTGGCACTGAAGCTTTCTTT
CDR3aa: CASSLVGRVGGTEAFF

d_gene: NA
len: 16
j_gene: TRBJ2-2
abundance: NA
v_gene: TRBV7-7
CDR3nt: TGTGCCAGCAGCTTAACCGGGACGGGGATCACCGGGGAGCTGTTTTTT
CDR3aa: CASSLTGTGITGELFF

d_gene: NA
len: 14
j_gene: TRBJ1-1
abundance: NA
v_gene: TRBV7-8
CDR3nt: TGTGCCAGCAGCTCGGGGAACATGAACACTGAAGCTTTCTTT
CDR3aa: CASSSGNMNTEAFF

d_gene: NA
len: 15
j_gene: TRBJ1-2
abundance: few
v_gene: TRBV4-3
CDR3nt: TGCGCCAGCAGCCAAGATCAACAAGGGAACTATGGCTACACCTTC
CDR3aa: CASSQDQQGNYGYTF

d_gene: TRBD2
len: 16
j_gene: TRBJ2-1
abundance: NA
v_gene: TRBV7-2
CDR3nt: TGTGCCAGCAGCTCCCATGGCCTAGCGGGGGTCAATGAGCAGTTCTTC
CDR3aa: CASSSHGLAGVNEQFF

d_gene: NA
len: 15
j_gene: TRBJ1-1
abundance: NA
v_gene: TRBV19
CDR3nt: NA
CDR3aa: CASTSGFNSRTEAFF

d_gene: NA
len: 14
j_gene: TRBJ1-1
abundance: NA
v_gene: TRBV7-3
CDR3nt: TGTGCCAGCAGCGTCACAGGGTTGAACACTGAAGCTTTCTTT
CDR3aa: CASSVTGLNTEAFF

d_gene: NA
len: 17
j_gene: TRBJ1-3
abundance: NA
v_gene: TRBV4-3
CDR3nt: TGCGCCAGCAGCCAATTCTTGCCAGCCCTCTCTGGAAACACCATATATTTT
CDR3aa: CASSQFLPALSGNTIYF